This T cell receptor beta chain was documented in a study of shared clonotypes between healthy human individuals. Study-wide results and caveats: Sampling was confined to blood; repertoires within tissues likely differ. Researchers found naive subsets generally carried larger estimated richness than memory subsets.

Donors were healthy HIV-negative adults without recent acute infections or vaccinations. Donors, without exception, were Caucasian adults residing in Nashville, Tennessee. Profiling relied on immunoSEQ multiplex PCR, and the TCRdb table lists in-frame clones only, not all of them. The sample has about a million clones; roughly 70% are singletons. Note on this clone: Its antigen is unidentified.

From germline, CDR1 is SGHTA and CDR2 FQGNSA. The CDR3 length is 15 residues. J was trimmed by 2 bases and V by 4 bases; bases with no gene match: 6. The source material was memory CD4+ T cells sorted from blood. Indicated subset: CD45RA-negative fraction. This chain links TRBV7-2 with TRBJ1-1, with 8 bases that match TRBD1. The sequence was obtained from a man aged 18 to 30 in good health. The CDR3 sequence: CASSSGQAFNTEAFF. The CDR3 region has the DNA TGTGCCAGCAGCTCGGGACAGGCGTTCAACACTGAAGCTTTCTTT.